The rows below give T cell receptor beta chains drawn from one sample of a study of blood T cell repertoires in COVID-19. Some clones are missing from TCRdb's copy, which holds only in-frame ones; the method was immunoSEQ multiplex PCR. Among around 700,000 clones listed, approximately 90% were seen once. The sample consisted of peripheral blood. The receptor set was obtained from a woman between 18 and 29 years old with acute or convalescent COVID-19. CDR3s leave out the opening cysteine and the closing phenylalanine or tryptophan. The D gene is left open where the match is weak. The size of a clone is reported for some rows only, either as once, few or many, or as a class for expanded clones.

CDR3 protein: ATRVGGHRTDTQY; V gene: TRBV25-1; D gene: NA; J gene: TRBJ2-3; clone size: once
CDR3 protein: AISETPTGWNTEAF; V gene: TRBV10-3; D gene: TRBD1; J gene: TRBJ1-1; clone size: NA
CDR3 protein: ASSSRGVFYGYT; V gene: TRBV25-1; D gene: TRBD1; J gene: TRBJ1-2; clone size: NA
CDR3 protein: ASSHPGGSTDTQY; V gene: TRBV4-2; D gene: TRBD1; J gene: TRBJ2-3; clone size: NA
CDR3 protein: ASRPRGEKLF; V gene: TRBV9; D gene: NA; J gene: TRBJ1-4; clone size: NA
CDR3 protein: ASSQVRQGATGYT; V gene: TRBV3-1/TRBV3-2; D gene: TRBD1; J gene: TRBJ1-2; clone size: NA
CDR3 protein: ASSQAGSNQPQH; V gene: TRBV9; D gene: NA; J gene: TRBJ1-5; clone size: NA
CDR3 protein: ASSPTQGTYYGYT; V gene: TRBV7-2; D gene: NA; J gene: TRBJ1-2; clone size: NA
CDR3 protein: ASSPPRGDSNQPQH; V gene: TRBV28; D gene: NA; J gene: TRBJ1-5; clone size: NA
CDR3 protein: ASSLAGPDTQY; V gene: TRBV27; D gene: NA; J gene: TRBJ2-3; clone size: NA
CDR3 protein: ASSPPSQVTKNIQY; V gene: TRBV18; D gene: NA; J gene: TRBJ2-4; clone size: NA
CDR3 protein: ASERQGYHEQY; V gene: TRBV6-5; D gene: TRBD1; J gene: TRBJ2-7; clone size: NA
CDR3 protein: ASSLVGGEAF; V gene: TRBV5-5; D gene: NA; J gene: TRBJ1-1; clone size: NA
CDR3 protein: ASSYNGAGELF; V gene: TRBV6-2/TRBV6-3; D gene: NA; J gene: TRBJ2-2; clone size: NA
CDR3 protein: ASSVRTSGDSPLH; V gene: TRBV2; D gene: NA; J gene: TRBJ1-6; clone size: few
CDR3 protein: SAGGPGVYGYT; V gene: TRBV29-1; D gene: NA; J gene: TRBJ1-2; clone size: NA
CDR3 protein: ASSALGVTDLTSNEKLF; V gene: TRBV7-9; D gene: NA; J gene: TRBJ1-4; clone size: NA
CDR3 protein: ASSPGQGDYGYT; V gene: TRBV18; D gene: TRBD1; J gene: TRBJ1-2; clone size: NA
CDR3 protein: ASSYSPWPGDTQY; V gene: TRBV6-2/TRBV6-3; D gene: NA; J gene: TRBJ2-3; clone size: NA
CDR3 protein: ATSGEGVHTEAF; V gene: TRBV24-1; D gene: NA; J gene: TRBJ1-1; clone size: NA
CDR3 protein: ASSWELNTEAF; V gene: TRBV5-4; D gene: NA; J gene: TRBJ1-1; clone size: NA
CDR3 protein: AWSPGQGKDEQY; V gene: TRBV30; D gene: TRBD1; J gene: TRBJ2-7; clone size: NA
CDR3 protein: ASSYSGTGEGGYT; V gene: TRBV6-5; D gene: TRBD1; J gene: TRBJ1-2; clone size: once
CDR3 protein: ASSLSQVGAGEQY; V gene: TRBV5-5; D gene: NA; J gene: TRBJ2-7; clone size: NA
CDR3 protein: ASSPGTGAAYEQY; V gene: TRBV6-5; D gene: TRBD1; J gene: TRBJ2-7; clone size: once
CDR3 protein: ASMGPISTYEQY; V gene: TRBV2; D gene: NA; J gene: TRBJ2-7; clone size: once
CDR3 protein: ASSMTGGELF; V gene: TRBV5-6; D gene: NA; J gene: TRBJ2-2; clone size: NA
CDR3 protein: ASIQGIQNTEAF; V gene: TRBV5-1; D gene: NA; J gene: TRBJ1-1; clone size: NA
CDR3 protein: ASSGQGGYGYT; V gene: TRBV9; D gene: NA; J gene: TRBJ1-2; clone size: NA
CDR3 protein: ASKEGEGYGYT; V gene: TRBV27; D gene: NA; J gene: TRBJ1-2; clone size: few
CDR3 protein: ASSWQGQNSPLH; V gene: TRBV19; D gene: NA; J gene: TRBJ1-6; clone size: NA
CDR3 protein: ASSQPLTNVISPLH; V gene: TRBV4-2; D gene: NA; J gene: TRBJ1-6; clone size: NA
CDR3 protein: ASREGHLGYT; V gene: TRBV6-5; D gene: NA; J gene: TRBJ1-2; clone size: NA
CDR3 protein: ASRETENTEAF; V gene: TRBV12-3/TRBV12-4; D gene: NA; J gene: TRBJ1-1; clone size: NA
CDR3 protein: ASSERIRQTGNTIY; V gene: TRBV6-1; D gene: NA; J gene: TRBJ1-3; clone size: NA
CDR3 protein: ASSLMGVTEAF; V gene: TRBV12-3/TRBV12-4; D gene: NA; J gene: TRBJ1-1; clone size: NA
CDR3 protein: ASSRDRYNQPQH; V gene: TRBV7-2; D gene: TRBD1; J gene: TRBJ1-5; clone size: once